The 27 T cell receptor beta chains below all came from one sample that was sequenced in a study of shared clonotypes between healthy human individuals. Sequencing used immunoSEQ multiplex PCR; TCRdb keeps in-frame clones, though not all of them. The table includes approximately 2,000,000 clones, 85% to 95% detected once. Sequenced sample: naive CD4+ T cells from PBMCs. Subset noted: CD45RA+ positively selected. Receptors were obtained from a young man in good health. Some clones in this sample may be carry-over from other donors' samples.

A single count supports this clone. The chain links TRBV20-1 to TRBJ1-6, with D tentatively TRBD1 (6 bases). Germline CDR1 is DFQATT and CDR2 is SNEGSKA (reference sequence). V was cut by 6 bases and J by 10 bases, with 10 bases left in between. This CDR3 spans 11 amino acids. The CDR3 region has the DNA TGCAGTGCCACCAGGGGCTCACCCCTCCACTTT. It encodes CSATRGSPLHF.

This chain joins TRBV30 and TRBJ2-3; D gene uncertain. V was clipped by 3 bases and J by 1 base, with 8 bases between them. This CDR3 comprises 13 residues. CDR1 and CDR2 from the germline V gene are GTSNPN and SVGIG (reference sequence). In DNA form, the CDR3 reads TGTGCCTGGAGAGCAGCCGGCACAGATACGCAGTATTTT. Translated: CAWRAAGTDTQYF.

Remarks on this clone: In the same sample, other DNA sequences code for this CDR3. This chain links TRBV5-1 with TRBJ1-1; tentative D call: TRBD1 (5 bases). The CDR3 runs 14 residues. CDR1 is SGHRS and CDR2 is YFSETQ in the germline V gene. V was cut by 0 bases and J by 2 bases, with 8 bases left in between. This CDR3 reads CASSLEGLNTEAFF. Written as DNA, the CDR3 is TGCGCCAGCAGCTTGGAGGGACTTAACACTGAAGCTTTCTTT.

This chain links TRBV7-9 with TRBJ1-1; 7 nucleotides line up with TRBD1. The ends lost 5 bases at V and 0 bases at J; junction bases unmatched: 6. CDR3 length equals 15 residues. Germline CDR1 and CDR2: SEHNR and FQNEAQ (reference sequence). The CDR3 bases are TGTGCCAGCAGCGAGCCGGGGACAGTGAACACTGAAGCTTTCTTT. Its protein product is CASSEPGTVNTEAFF.

CDR3 in DNA: TGTGCCAGCAGGGGACTAGCGGTACGCACAGATACGCAGTATTTT. Translated, it gives CASRGLAVRTDTQYF. V gene TRBV5-6 combines with J gene TRBJ2-3; 11 bases are a match to TRBD2. The CDR3 totals 15 residues. Germline V gene sequence: CDR1 SGHDT, CDR2 YYEEEE. The trim removed 5 bases at V and 1 base at J, leaving 3 bases unmatched.

The gene calls are TRBV7-2 and TRBJ2-7; D perhaps matches TRBD1 (5 bases). This CDR3 spans 14 amino acids. Between the trimmed V and J ends, which lost 1 base and 2 bases, there was a span of 9 bases. The V gene's germline CDR1 is SGHTA and CDR2 FQGNSA. Written as DNA, the CDR3 is TGTGCCAGCAGCTTAGGTCTCAGGGCCTACGAGCAGTACTTC. It specifies CASSLGLRAYEQYF.

The genes are TRBV5-4 and TRBJ2-5; 9 bases fit TRBD2. The germline gives CDR1 SGHNT, CDR2 YYREEE (reference sequence). The length of the CDR3 is 14 residues. After removal of 2 bases from V and 4 bases from J, the junction contained 3 bases not matched to a gene. CDR3 protein: CASSFSSGRETQYF. The CDR3 DNA reads as TGTGCCAGCAGCTTTAGTAGCGGGAGAGAGACCCAGTACTTC.

This clone has a single count. The rearrangement uses TRBV7-9 and TRBJ2-1; weak D call: TRBD1 (6 bases). V was clipped by 8 bases and J by 2 bases, with 16 bases between them. Per germline, CDR1 SEHNR and CDR2 FQNEAQ (reference sequence). This CDR3 is built from 15 residues. CDR3 nucleotides: TGTGCCAGCCGACCCACAGGGATGGCCTACAATGAGCAGTTCTTC. As protein: CASRPTGMAYNEQFF.

The V call is TRBV6-5, the J call TRBJ1-2; possibly TRBD1 for D (5 bases). CDR3 length: 16 amino acids. The V and J ends lost 4 bases and 7 bases respectively, with 22 bases between them. Germline CDR1 reads MNHEY; CDR2 reads SVGAGI. In nucleotides, the CDR3 is TGTGCCAGCAGTTCAGGGACCCCCCTTTTAAGGAGTGGCTACACCTTC. Translation: CASSSGTPLLRSGYTF.

The sample holds one count of this clone. J is TRBJ1-1 and V is TRBV29-1; the D gene is possibly TRBD1 (5 bases). The CDR3 sequence is 14 residues long. Trimming took 0 bases from V and 11 from J, leaving 19 bases between them. CDR1 and CDR2 (germline): SQVTM, ANQGSEA. CDR3 residues: CSVEEETKARGAFF. The CDR3 DNA reads as TGCAGCGTTGAAGAGGAGACAAAGGCGAGGGGCGCTTTCTTT.

V gene TRBV10-3 combines with J gene TRBJ2-7; TRBD1 matches 7 bases. The CDR3 length is 14 residues. V lost 11 bases, J lost 3 bases, and 13 bases stayed unmatched. In germline, CDR1 is ENHRY, CDR2 SYGVKD. CDR3 DNA sequence: TGTGCCGCCGACGAGGGGGCGAGAGTCTACGAGCAGTACTTC. Translating it yields CAADEGARVYEQYF.

This clone was recorded only once. The CDR3 DNA sequence: TGTGCCAGTAGTACACTGCGGGGGCAGGTCGAAAACATTCAGTACTTC. Translation gives CASSTLRGQVENIQYF. The chain links TRBV19 to TRBJ2-4, with D possibly matching TRBD2 (7 bases). V was shortened by 4 bases and J by 5 bases, with 18 bases between the two germline ends. Germline CDR1 reads LNHDA; CDR2 reads SQIVND (reference sequence). The CDR3 sequence is 16 residues long. Based on the CDR3 plus reference TRBV19 and TRBJ2-4, the full variable domain is DGGITQSPKYLFRKEGQNVTLSCEQNLNHDAMYWYRQDPGQGLRLIYYSQIVNDFQKGDIAEGYSVSREKKESFPLTVTSAQKNPTAFYLCASSTLRGQVENIQYFGAGTRLSVL.

This chain connects TRBV7-3 to TRBJ2-4; D remains ambiguous. Trimming took 0 bases from V and 9 from J, leaving 12 bases between them. The CDR3 loop spans 14 amino acids. Per the germline V gene, CDR1 is SGHTA and CDR2 is FQGTGA. The CDR3 nucleotides are TGTGCCAGCAGCTTAACCGAAGGGTTGAGCATTCAGTACTTC. Its protein product is CASSLTEGLSIQYF.

V and J are TRBV7-2 and TRBJ1-5; D unclear. The germline V and J ends were trimmed by 2 bases and 4 bases, with 12 bases remaining between them. Per the germline V gene, CDR1 is SGHTA and CDR2 is FQGNSA. This CDR3 is built from 15 residues. CDR3 amino acids: CASSLSSTVNQPQHF. CDR3 coding DNA: TGTGCCAGCAGCTTATCTAGCACAGTTAATCAGCCCCAGCATTTT.

The gene calls are TRBV28 and TRBJ1-1; 11 nucleotides match TRBD1. Germline values: CDR1 MDHEN, CDR2 SYDVKM. V dropped 4 bases and J dropped 6; count of bases not matched to a gene: 7. The CDR3 consists of 15 residues. This CDR3 is CASSYPGQGVSEAFF. The DNA for the CDR3 is TGTGCCAGCAGTTATCCGGGACAGGGGGTTTCTGAAGCTTTCTTT.

CDR3 nucleotides: TGTGCCAGCAGCGGACGGACTAGCGGTCCAGATACGCAGTATTTT. This gives the protein CASSGRTSGPDTQYF. The chain employs TRBV9 and TRBJ2-3; 10 bases agree with TRBD2. CDR1 is SGDLS and CDR2 is YYNGEE in the germline V gene. The CDR3 consists of 15 residues. V shed 3 bases, J shed 4 bases, and the junction held 5 bases outside the gene matches. Full variable domain (outside the CDR3, taken from reference TRBV9 and TRBJ2-3): DSGVTQTPKHLITATGQRVTLRCSPRSGDLSVYWYQQSLDQGLQFLIQYYNGEERAKGNILERFSAQQFPDLHSELNLSSLELGDSALYFCASSGRTSGPDTQYFGPGTRLTVL.

This sequence joins TRBV7-6 and TRBJ1-1; D is unclear. Deletions cut 1 base from V and 3 bases from J, with 9 bases between. Germline assignment: CDR1 SGHVS and CDR2 FNYEAQ. The CDR3 covers 14 residues. In nucleotides, the CDR3 is TGTGCCAGCAGCTTAGGGCGCAGCGACACTGAAGCTTTCTTT. As protein: CASSLGRSDTEAFF.

V is TRBV10-3 and J is TRBJ1-2; D possibly corresponds to TRBD1 (5 bases). The V gene's germline CDR1 is ENHRY and CDR2 SYGVKD. CDR3 length: 15 residues. The ends were cut back, 0 bases at V and 0 bases at J, with 8 bases in the middle. CDR3 protein: CAISESAGTNYGYTF. CDR3 sequence (DNA): TGTGCCATCAGTGAGTCGGCAGGGACTAACTATGGCTACACCTTC.

As concerns this clone: This sample includes further DNA sequences coding for the same CDR3. The chain uses TRBV5-1 and TRBJ2-2; 7 nucleotides align to TRBD1. Germline CDR1 and CDR2: SGHRS and YFSETQ. Losses at the gene ends were 2 bases for V and 3 bases for J; bases not matched to a gene: 4. The CDR3 runs 15 residues. The CDR3 sequence is CASSLGGGDTGELFF. The DNA of the CDR3 is TGCGCCAGCAGCTTAGGGGGCGGCGACACCGGGGAGCTGTTTTTT.

The rearrangement uses TRBV29-1 and TRBJ2-1; D is unclear. The CDR3 contains 12 residues. CDR1 is SQVTM, CDR2 ANQGSEA, per germline. Trimming removed 3 bases from V and 6 bases from J, with 9 bases in between. CDR3 sequence: CSVDRRLNEQFF. CDR3 sequence (DNA): TGCAGCGTTGACCGTCGTCTCAATGAGCAGTTCTTC.

The chain is built from TRBV7-2 and TRBJ2-5; D gene unclear. Trimming stripped 6 bases from V and 1 base from J, with 9 bases between. Germline CDR1 is SGHTA and CDR2 is FQGNSA. The CDR3 length is 13 residues. The CDR3 loop reads CASRFQVQETQYF. CDR3 in DNA: TGTGCCAGCAGATTTCAGGTCCAAGAGACCCAGTACTTC.

J is TRBJ1-1 and V is TRBV4-3, with a weak D call TRBD1 (5 bases). The V gene's germline CDR1 is LGHNA and CDR2 YSLEER. This CDR3 spans 15 amino acids. V lost 0 bases and J 4 bases, leaving 12 bases between the germline ends. The CDR3 region is CASSQDQGSGTEAFF. CDR3 nucleotide sequence: TGCGCCAGCAGCCAAGATCAGGGTAGCGGCACTGAAGCTTTCTTT.

This clone has a handful of counts. The rearrangement joins TRBV7-2 to TRBJ1-5, with D possibly TRBD1 on 5 matching bases. The CDR3 covers 16 residues. Germline CDR1 is SGHTA and CDR2 is FQGNSA. The V gene lost 5 bases and the J gene lost 7 bases, with 21 bases spanning the gap. CDR3 nucleotide sequence: TGTGCCAGCAGCCATAGCAGCCCAGGGAAGGGACAGCCCCAGCATTTT. Translation: CASSHSSPGKGQPQHF.

The chain couples TRBV6-5 to TRBJ2-3; the D gene is possibly TRBD2 (6 bases). The CDR3 contains 16 residues. Per germline, CDR1 MNHEY and CDR2 SVGAGI. Trimming removed 0 bases from V and 1 base from J, with 11 bases in between. In DNA, the CDR3 is TGTGCCAGCAGTTACTCCGGGGACTTGGGCACAGATACGCAGTATTTT. Translating it yields CASSYSGDLGTDTQYF.

J is TRBJ2-1 and V is TRBV4-2; no firm D call. V dropped 5 bases and J dropped 0 bases, with 20 bases sitting between them. The CDR3 runs 18 residues. The V gene's germline CDR1 is LGHNA and CDR2 YNFKEQ. In DNA form, the CDR3 reads TGTGCCAGCAGCGGGCGGTCCCTCACCGCTCCCTCCTACAATGAGCAGTTCTTC. Protein sequence: CASSGRSLTAPSYNEQFF.

The chain couples TRBV7-3 to TRBJ2-5; D remains ambiguous. Germline assignment: CDR1 SGHTA and CDR2 FQGTGA. This CDR3 comprises 13 residues. V lost 5 bases to trimming and J lost 0 bases, with 7 bases between them. For the CDR3, the DNA is TGTGCCAGCAGCGTTGGGTACCAAGAGACCCAGTACTTC. Residues: CASSVGYQETQYF. Looking up the rest from reference TRBV7-3 and TRBJ2-5 gives the full variable domain: GAGVSQTPSNKVTEKGKYVELRCDPISGHTALYWYRQSLGQGPEFLIYFQGTGAADDSGLPNDRFFAVRPEGSVSTLKIQRTERGDSAVYLCASSVGYQETQYFGPGTRLLVL.

The chain uses TRBV5-4 and TRBJ2-2, with D perhaps TRBD1 (6 bases). Trimming pared 4 bases from V and 4 bases from J, leaving 17 bases between. This CDR3 is built from 16 residues. In germline, CDR1 is SGHNT, CDR2 YYREEE (reference sequence). The CDR3 is CASSLGERGTTGELFF. In DNA form, the CDR3 reads TGTGCCAGCAGCCTAGGAGAAAGGGGGACCACCGGGGAGCTGTTTTTT.